One sample yielded the 24 T cell receptor beta chains listed below, sequenced in a study of blood T cell repertoires in COVID-19 (dated by TCRdb to the early 2020s). Receptor libraries were prepared by the immunoSEQ multiplex PCR assay. TCRdb carries this immuneACCESS record with in-frame sequences only. Its versions omit some clonotypes, under half of them owing to an unresolved V gene in the studies checked, with the rest unexplained. The sample includes approximately 300,000 clones, with roughly 90% observed a single time. The ten largest clones represent 5% to 7% of the sample. Input material: peripheral blood. These receptors all come from a man aged 18 to 30 who had recovered from COVID-19.

In this sample, this clone turned up a few times. This specimen includes other DNA sequences encoding the same CDR3. The chain couples TRBV5-1 to TRBJ2-7, with TRBD1 as a possible D gene (5 bases). Germline V gene data show CDR1 as SGHRS and CDR2 as YFSETQ. Trimming stripped 4 bases from V and 4 bases from J, with 9 bases between. The CDR3 contains 12 residues. In nucleotides, the CDR3 is TGCGCCAGCAGCGTCCAGGGTTACGAGCAGTACTTC. Encoded protein: CASSVQGYEQYF. The full variable domain, completed using reference TRBV5-1 and TRBJ2-7, is KAGVTQTPRYLIKTRGQQVTLSCSPISGHRSVSWYQQTPGQGLQFLFEYFSETQRNKGNFPGRFSGRQFSNSRSEMNVSTLELGDSALYLCASSVQGYEQYFGPGTRLTVT.

V gene TRBV19 combines with J gene TRBJ1-1; D not resolved. CDR1 is LNHDA, CDR2 SQIVND, per germline (reference sequence). The CDR3 runs to 14 residues. Trimming took 5 bases from V and 4 from J, leaving 14 bases between them. The CDR3 protein is CASSVTGGSTEAFF. In DNA form, the CDR3 reads TGTGCCAGTAGTGTGACGGGAGGGAGCACTGAAGCTTTCTTT.

This chain links TRBV14 with TRBJ1-2; D possibly corresponds to TRBD1 (5 bases). V was cut by 1 base and J by 8 bases, with 11 bases left in between. Germline CDR1 is SGHDN and CDR2 is FVKESK. The CDR3 has 13 residues. The CDR3 sequence: CASSQATVGGYTF. In DNA, the CDR3 is TGTGCCAGCAGCCAAGCGACAGTTGGAGGCTACACCTTC.

The J gene is TRBJ1-2, the V gene TRBV5-4; D gene ambiguous. V lost 0 bases, J lost 0 bases, and 6 bases lay in between. CDR3 length: 14 residues. Germline CDR1 and CDR2: SGHNT and YYREEE (reference sequence). The DNA of the CDR3 is TGTGCCAGCAGCTTGGTGGCCACTAACTATGGCTACACCTTC. Protein product: CASSLVATNYGYTF.

V usage is TRBV4-3 and J usage is TRBJ1-4; maybe TRBD1 (5 bases). Trimming cost V 0 bases and J 8 bases, with 10 bases left between them. Germline V gene sequence: CDR1 LGHNA, CDR2 YSLEER. The CDR3 is made up of 14 amino acids. DNA of the CDR3: TGCGCCAGCAGCCAAGACAGGGAAGGAGAAAAACTGTTTTTT. Translating gives CASSQDREGEKLFF.

J is TRBJ2-5 and V is TRBV15; the match to TRBD2 covers 11 bases. The CDR3 has 16 amino acids. With 0 bases clipped from V and 3 bases from J, the junction kept 3 bases outside the gene matches. Germline V gives CDR1 LNHNV, CDR2 YYDKDF (reference sequence). The CDR3 is CATSRDPTSGEETQYF. In DNA form, the CDR3 reads TGTGCCACCAGCAGAGACCCGACTAGCGGGGAAGAGACCCAGTACTTC.

The rearrangement uses TRBV30 and TRBJ2-5, with 10 bases matching TRBD2. The CDR3 sequence is 14 residues long. CDR1 and CDR2 (germline): GTSNPN, SVGIG (reference sequence). J was trimmed by 3 bases and V by 3 bases; bases with no gene match: 4. The DNA for the CDR3 is TGTGCCTGGAGCAGAGGACTAGCGGAAGAGACCCAGTACTTC. Protein sequence: CAWSRGLAEETQYF.

CDR3: CASSPGQAGDTQYF. CDR3 nucleotide sequence: TGCGCCAGCAGCCCGGGACAGGCAGGAGATACGCAGTATTTT. This sequence joins TRBV5-1 and TRBJ2-3; 8 nucleotides line up with TRBD1. The CDR3 has 14 amino acids. J lost 5 bases, V lost 4 bases, and 6 bases had no gene match. Germline V gene data show CDR1 as SGHRS and CDR2 as YFSETQ.

This chain connects TRBV14 to TRBJ2-7; possibly TRBD1 for D (6 bases). Germline-derived CDR1 and CDR2 are SGHDN and FVKESK. V dropped 5 bases and J dropped 2 bases, with 16 bases sitting between them. This CDR3 contains 15 residues. The CDR3 DNA is TGTGCCAGCAGCTCCACCGGGACACAGGCCTACGAGCAGTACTTC. It encodes CASSSTGTQAYEQYF.

V is TRBV7-8 and J is TRBJ2-4, with 8 nucleotides matching TRBD1. CDR3 length: 17 amino acids. Germline V gene sequence: CDR1 SGHVS, CDR2 FQNEAQ. With 5 bases clipped from V and 2 bases from J, the junction kept 11 bases outside the gene matches. The CDR3 here is CASSPGDRGLSKNIQYF. In DNA, the CDR3 is TGTGCCAGCAGCCCGGGTGACAGGGGATTGTCCAAAAACATTCAGTACTTC.

The CDR3 DNA follows: TGTGCCAGCAGCTTGACAGGGGGCCATGAAAAACTGTTTTTT. Translating gives CASSLTGGHEKLFF. The chain recombines TRBV7-3 with TRBJ1-4; 10 bases map to TRBD1. This CDR3 is 14 amino acids long. Unmatched junction bases numbered 1, after V lost 3 bases and J lost 6 bases. CDR1 and CDR2 from the germline V gene are SGHTA and FQGTGA. Drawing the rest from reference TRBV7-3 and TRBJ1-4, the complete variable domain is GAGVSQTPSNKVTEKGKYVELRCDPISGHTALYWYRQSLGQGPEFLIYFQGTGAADDSGLPNDRFFAVRPEGSVSTLKIQRTERGDSAVYLCASSLTGGHEKLFFGSGTQLSVL.

The V call is TRBV19, the J call TRBJ2-2; 9 nucleotides match TRBD1. Germline loops: CDR1 LNHDA, CDR2 SQIVND (reference sequence). V was pared by 6 bases and J by 5 bases, with 1 base of the junction left unmatched. This CDR3 is built from 13 residues. The CDR3 spells CASRGTGTGELFF. The DNA for the CDR3 is TGTGCCAGTAGGGGGACAGGGACCGGGGAGCTGTTTTTT. Based on the CDR3 plus reference TRBV19 and TRBJ2-2, the full variable domain is DGGITQSPKYLFRKEGQNVTLSCEQNLNHDAMYWYRQDPGQGLRLIYYSQIVNDFQKGDIAEGYSVSREKKESFPLTVTSAQKNPTAFYLCASRGTGTGELFFGEGSRLTVL.

This CDR3 reads CASSLPPGGDPAADTQYF. The CDR3 DNA is TGTGCCAGCAGCCTCCCCCCAGGGGGCGACCCCGCGGCAGATACGCAGTATTTT. The chain recombines TRBV25-1 with TRBJ2-3, with 8 nucleotides matching TRBD1. CDR1 MGHDK and CDR2 SYGVNS come from the germline V gene. With 6 bases clipped from V and 4 bases from J, the junction kept 18 bases outside the gene matches. The length of the CDR3 is 18 residues.

This chain links TRBV7-2 with TRBJ2-7, with TRBD2 as a possible D gene (6 bases). The V end was cut by 7 bases, the J end by 2 bases, with 18 bases between. CDR1 and CDR2 (germline): SGHTA, FQGNSA. CDR3 size: 15 residues. The CDR3 is CASTHRAGTTYEQYF. For the CDR3, the DNA is TGTGCCAGCACCCACCGGGCGGGAACTACCTACGAGCAGTACTTC.

V gene TRBV18 combines with J gene TRBJ2-5; 8 nucleotides align to TRBD2. The ends lost 6 bases at V and 5 bases at J; junction bases unmatched: 11. The CDR3 contains 15 residues. Germline loops: CDR1 KGHSH, CDR2 LQKENI. CDR3 in amino acids: CASSPVSGSGETQYF. The CDR3, as DNA: TGTGCCAGCTCCCCGGTAAGCGGGAGCGGGGAGACCCAGTACTTC.

The J gene is TRBJ1-2, the V gene TRBV7-3, with 9 bases identical to TRBD1. Germline values: CDR1 SGHTA, CDR2 FQGTGA. The CDR3 consists of 15 residues. Trimming removed 4 bases from V and 3 bases from J; junction bases left unmatched: 6. CDR3: CASSSRDREDYGYTF. The CDR3 DNA sequence: TGTGCCAGCAGCTCCCGGGACAGGGAGGACTATGGCTACACCTTC.

J is TRBJ2-7 and V is TRBV18; 7 bases map to TRBD1. Trimming at V came to 2 bases and at J to 6 bases, leaving 7 bases not matched to a gene. The length of the CDR3 is 14 residues. Germline V gene sequence: CDR1 KGHSH, CDR2 LQKENI. CDR3: CASSPIDRASEQYF. CDR3 in DNA: TGTGCCAGCTCACCAATCGACAGGGCGTCCGAGCAGTACTTC.

V and J are TRBV29-1 and TRBJ2-7; 9 bases fit TRBD1. Germline values: CDR1 SQVTM, CDR2 ANQGSEA. The CDR3 covers 12 residues. V shed 7 bases and J 4 bases; nucleotides not matched to a gene: 5. CDR3 bases: TGCAGCGCAGAGGGACAGGGTTACGAGCAGTACTTC. This encodes CSAEGQGYEQYF.

This clone showed up just a few times. The chain has TRBV5-1 and TRBJ1-1; no clear D gene. The CDR3 length is 14 residues. Between the trimmed V and J ends, which lost 1 base and 5 bases, there was a span of 12 bases. Germline CDR1 is SGHRS and CDR2 is YFSETQ. The CDR3: CASSLRVDSTEAFF. CDR3 nucleotide sequence: TGCGCCAGCAGCTTGCGGGTGGATAGTACTGAAGCTTTCTTT.

The gene calls are TRBV6-2 or TRBV6-3 and TRBJ1-5; 7 bases align to TRBD1. This CDR3 contains 15 residues. Per the germline V gene, CDR1 is MNHEY and CDR2 is SVGEGT. V shed 0 bases, J shed 4 bases, and the junction held 3 bases outside the gene matches. The CDR3 nucleotides are TGTGCCAGCAGTTACTCAGGGGGCCAAAATCAGCCCCAGCATTTT. Its protein product is CASSYSGGQNQPQHF.

The CDR3 sequence: CASSQAVGGRYSGNTIYF. The CDR3 DNA reads as TGCGCCAGCAGCCAAGCTGTGGGTGGGCGTTACTCTGGAAACACCATATATTTT. The chain uses TRBV4-1 and TRBJ1-3; D ambiguous. V was clipped by 1 base and J by 0 bases, with 16 bases between them. The CDR3 extends over 18 amino acids. Looked up from germline, CDR1 is MGHRA and CDR2 is YSYEKL.

The chain carries TRBV10-3 and TRBJ2-3; 7 bases are shared with TRBD2. The CDR3 runs 15 residues. The junction had 2 bases not matched to a gene; V was cut back by 2 bases and J by 0 bases. Germline loops: CDR1 ENHRY, CDR2 SYGVKD. CDR3 nucleotides: TGTGCCATCAGTGAGGAACTAGCGAGCACAGATACGCAGTATTTT. Its protein is CAISEELASTDTQYF.

The chain recombines TRBV7-2 with TRBJ1-1; D not resolved. V gave up 8 bases and J gave up 0 bases, with 10 bases separating them. Germline V lookup: CDR1 SGHTA, CDR2 FQGNSA. This CDR3 spans 13 amino acids. The CDR3 is CASLLSVNTEAFF. The DNA of the CDR3 is TGTGCCAGCCTACTATCCGTGAACACTGAAGCTTTCTTT.

The rearrangement joins TRBV9 to TRBJ2-7; 10 nucleotides agree with TRBD1. CDR3 size: 15 residues. CDR1 SGDLS and CDR2 YYNGEE come from the germline V gene. Losses at the gene ends were 4 bases for V and 3 bases for J; bases not matched to a gene: 7. The CDR3 here is CASSFKDRGNYEQYF. For the CDR3, the DNA is TGTGCCAGCAGCTTCAAGGACAGGGGGAACTACGAGCAGTACTTC.